This T cell receptor beta chain was documented in a study of OX40 agonist ivuxolimab in advanced cancers. Study-wide context: Patients' therapy was ivuxolimab, an antibody that acts as an agonist of OX40 (CD134).

Notes on this clone: Its target is unknown. Other DNA sequences within the sample encode an identical CDR3.

Sequencing was performed with immunoSEQ multiplex PCR; in TCRdb, only in-frame clones are kept and a portion is missing. The table lists 92,000 or so clones, 84% of them singletons. The CDR3 covers 16 residues. V shed 0 bases and J shed 2 bases, with 11 bases lying between them. In germline, CDR1 is ENHRY, CDR2 SYGVKD. Study results and limitations: The specificity for antigen of the expanded peripheral T cells was not determined.

The receptor's source is an adult with an advanced solid tumor such as melanoma, head and neck, liver or kidney cancer. V is TRBV10-3 and J is TRBJ2-1; D possibly corresponds to TRBD2 (6 bases). This specimen consisted of CD4+ or CD8+ T cells sorted from blood, obtained in a trial of the OX40 agonist ivuxolimab. CDR3 sequence: CAISESVGRTYNEQFF. CDR3 bases: TGTGCCATCAGTGAGTCGGTAGGGAGGACCTACAATGAGCAGTTCTTC.